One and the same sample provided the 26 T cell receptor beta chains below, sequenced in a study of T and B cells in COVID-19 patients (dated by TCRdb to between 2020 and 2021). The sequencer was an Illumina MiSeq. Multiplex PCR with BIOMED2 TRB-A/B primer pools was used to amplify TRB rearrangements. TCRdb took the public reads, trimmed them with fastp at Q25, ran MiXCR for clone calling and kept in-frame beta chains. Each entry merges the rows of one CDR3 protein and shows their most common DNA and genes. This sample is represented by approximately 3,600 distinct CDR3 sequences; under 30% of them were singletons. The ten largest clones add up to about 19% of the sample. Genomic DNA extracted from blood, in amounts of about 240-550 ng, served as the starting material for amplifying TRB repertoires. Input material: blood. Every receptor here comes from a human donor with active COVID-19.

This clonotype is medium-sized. The CDR3 region is CASTSVQGSGEQYF. In DNA form, the CDR3 reads TGTGCCAGCACCTCAGTACAGGGCAGTGGCGAGCAGTACTTC. The chain uses TRBV6-5 and TRBJ2-7; TRBD1 is a possible D gene (6 bases). Germline V CDR1 and CDR2: MNHEY, SVGAGI. Trimming shortened V by 7 bases and J by 6 bases, and 19 bases separated the two germline ends. The CDR3 consists of 14 residues.

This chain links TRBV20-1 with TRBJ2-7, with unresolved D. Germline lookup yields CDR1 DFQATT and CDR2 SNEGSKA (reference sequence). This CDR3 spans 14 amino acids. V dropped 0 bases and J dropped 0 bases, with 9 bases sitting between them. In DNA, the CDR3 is TGCAGTGCTAGAGACTCTACACTCTCCTACGAGCAGTACTTC. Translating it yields CSARDSTLSYEQYF.

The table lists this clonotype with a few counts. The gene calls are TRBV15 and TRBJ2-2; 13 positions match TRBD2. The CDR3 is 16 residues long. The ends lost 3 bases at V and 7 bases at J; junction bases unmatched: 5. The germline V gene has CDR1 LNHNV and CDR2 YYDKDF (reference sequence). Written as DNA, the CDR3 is TGTGCCACCAGCAGGGCTGGACTAGCGGGAGTCGGGGAGCTGTTTTTT. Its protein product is CATSRAGLAGVGELFF.

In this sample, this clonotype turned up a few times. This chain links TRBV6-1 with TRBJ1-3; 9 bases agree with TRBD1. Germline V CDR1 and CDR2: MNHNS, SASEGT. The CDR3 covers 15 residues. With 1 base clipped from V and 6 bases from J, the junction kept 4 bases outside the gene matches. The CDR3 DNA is TGTGCCAGCAGTGAAGAAGACAGGGGGGTAAACACCATATATTTT. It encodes CASSEEDRGVNTIYF.

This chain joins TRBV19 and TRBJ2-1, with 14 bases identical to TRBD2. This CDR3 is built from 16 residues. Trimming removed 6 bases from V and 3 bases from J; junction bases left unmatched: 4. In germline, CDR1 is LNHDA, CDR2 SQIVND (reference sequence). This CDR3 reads CASRGLAGALYNEQFF. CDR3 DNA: TGTGCCAGTAGGGGACTAGCGGGAGCTCTCTACAATGAGCAGTTCTTC.

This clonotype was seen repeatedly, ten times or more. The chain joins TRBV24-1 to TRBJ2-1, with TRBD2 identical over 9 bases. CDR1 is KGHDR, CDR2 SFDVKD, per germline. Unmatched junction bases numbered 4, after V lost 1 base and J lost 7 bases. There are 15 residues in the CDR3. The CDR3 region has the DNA TGTGCCACCAGTGATTTTCCTAGCGGGACGAATGAGCAGTTCTTC. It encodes CATSDFPSGTNEQFF.

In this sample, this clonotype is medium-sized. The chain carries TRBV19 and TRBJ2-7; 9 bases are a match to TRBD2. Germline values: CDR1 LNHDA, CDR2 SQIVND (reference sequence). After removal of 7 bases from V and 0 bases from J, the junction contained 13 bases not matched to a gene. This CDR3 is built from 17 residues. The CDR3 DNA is TGTGCCAGTACTCCCACGGGGCTAGCGGGAAGCTCCTACGAGCAGTACTTC. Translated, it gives CASTPTGLAGSSYEQYF.

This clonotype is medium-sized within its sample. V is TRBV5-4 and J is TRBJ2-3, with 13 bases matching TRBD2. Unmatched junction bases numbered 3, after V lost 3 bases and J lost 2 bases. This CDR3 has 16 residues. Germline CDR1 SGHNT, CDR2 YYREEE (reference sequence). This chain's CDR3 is CASSSGLAGITDTQYF. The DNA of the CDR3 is TGTGCCAGCAGCTCGGGACTAGCGGGGATCACAGATACGCAGTATTTT.

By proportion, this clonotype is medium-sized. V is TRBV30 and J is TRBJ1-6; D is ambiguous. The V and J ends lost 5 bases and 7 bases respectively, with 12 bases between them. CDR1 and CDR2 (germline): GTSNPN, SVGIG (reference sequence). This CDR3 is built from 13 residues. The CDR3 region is CAWSYRANSPLHF. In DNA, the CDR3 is TGTGCCTGGTCTTACCGGGCGAATTCACCCCTCCACTTT. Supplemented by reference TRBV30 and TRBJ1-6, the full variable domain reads SQTIHQWPATLVQPVGSPLSLECTVEGTSNPNLYWYRQAAGRGLQLLFYSVGIGQISSEVPQNLSASRPQDRQFILSSKKLLLSDSGFYLCAWSYRANSPLHFGNGTRLTVT.

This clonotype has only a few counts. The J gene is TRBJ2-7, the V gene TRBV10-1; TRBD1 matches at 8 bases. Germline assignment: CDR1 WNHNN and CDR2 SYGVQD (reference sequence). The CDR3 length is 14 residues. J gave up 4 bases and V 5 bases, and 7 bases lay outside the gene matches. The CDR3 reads CASSTGGTGYEQYF. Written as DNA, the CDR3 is TGCGCCAGCAGTACAGGGGGTACGGGATACGAGCAGTACTTC.

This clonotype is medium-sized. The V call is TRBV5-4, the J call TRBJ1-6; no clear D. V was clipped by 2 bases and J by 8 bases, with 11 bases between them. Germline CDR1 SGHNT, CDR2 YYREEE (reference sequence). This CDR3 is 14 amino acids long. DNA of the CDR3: TGTGCCAGCAGCTTTATAGGGTTGGATTCACCCCTCCACTTT. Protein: CASSFIGLDSPLHF.

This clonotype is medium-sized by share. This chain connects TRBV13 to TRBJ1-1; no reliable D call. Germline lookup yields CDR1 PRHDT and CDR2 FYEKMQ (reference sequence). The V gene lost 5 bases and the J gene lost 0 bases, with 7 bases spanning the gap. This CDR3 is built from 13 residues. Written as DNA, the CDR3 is TGTGCCAGCAGCAATGACCTGAACACTGAAGCTTTCTTT. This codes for CASSNDLNTEAFF.

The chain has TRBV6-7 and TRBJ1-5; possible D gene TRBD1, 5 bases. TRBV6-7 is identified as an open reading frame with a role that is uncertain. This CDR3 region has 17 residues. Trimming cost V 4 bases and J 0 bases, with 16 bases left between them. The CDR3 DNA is TGTGCCAGCAGTTCAGCCGGGACTACGAATAGCAATCAGCCCCAGCATTTT. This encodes CASSSAGTTNSNQPQHF.

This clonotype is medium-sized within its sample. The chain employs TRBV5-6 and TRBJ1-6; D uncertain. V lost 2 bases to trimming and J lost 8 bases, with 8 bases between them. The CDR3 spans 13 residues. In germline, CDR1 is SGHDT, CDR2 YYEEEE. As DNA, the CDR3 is TGTGCCAGCAGCTTTCGGTCCGATTCACCCCTCCACTTT. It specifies CASSFRSDSPLHF.

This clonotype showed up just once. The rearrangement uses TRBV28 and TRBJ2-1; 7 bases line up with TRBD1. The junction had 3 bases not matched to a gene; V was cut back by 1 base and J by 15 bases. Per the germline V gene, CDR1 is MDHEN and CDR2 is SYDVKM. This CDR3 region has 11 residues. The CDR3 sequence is CASSLSQGVFF. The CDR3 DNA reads TGTGCCAGCAGTTTATCCCAGGGGGTGTTCTTC.

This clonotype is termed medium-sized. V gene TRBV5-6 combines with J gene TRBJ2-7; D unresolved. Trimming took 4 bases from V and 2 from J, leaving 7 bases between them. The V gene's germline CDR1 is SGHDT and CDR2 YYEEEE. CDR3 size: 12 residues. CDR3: CASSLSTYEQYF. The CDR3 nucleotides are TGTGCCAGCAGCCTGAGTACCTACGAGCAGTACTTC.

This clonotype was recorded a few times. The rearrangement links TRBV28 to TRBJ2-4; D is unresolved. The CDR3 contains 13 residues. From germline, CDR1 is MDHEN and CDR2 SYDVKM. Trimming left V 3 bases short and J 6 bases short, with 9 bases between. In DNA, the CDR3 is TGTGCCAGCAGTTTGGGTGCCTTAAACATTCAGTACTTC. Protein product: CASSLGALNIQYF.

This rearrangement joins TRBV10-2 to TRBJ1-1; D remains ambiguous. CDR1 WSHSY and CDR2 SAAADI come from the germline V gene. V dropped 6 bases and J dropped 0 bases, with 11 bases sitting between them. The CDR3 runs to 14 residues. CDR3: CASSLDGMNTEAFF. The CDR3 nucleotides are TGCGCCAGCAGCCTGGACGGAATGAACACTGAAGCTTTCTTT.

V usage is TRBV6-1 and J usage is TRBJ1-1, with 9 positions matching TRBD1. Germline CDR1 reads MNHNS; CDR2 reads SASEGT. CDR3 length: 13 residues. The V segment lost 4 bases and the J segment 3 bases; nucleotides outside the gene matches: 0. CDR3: CASSGTGDTEAFF. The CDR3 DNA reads TGTGCCAGCAGTGGGACAGGGGACACTGAAGCTTTCTTT.

The CDR3 is CASSQAVAGRTGAYEQYF. The DNA of the CDR3 is TGCGCCAGCAGCCAAGCAGTGGCCGGGCGGACGGGGGCCTACGAGCAGTACTTC. The chain links TRBV4-3 to TRBJ2-7; possible D gene TRBD2, 6 bases. Between the trimmed V and J ends, which lost 1 base and 2 bases, there was a span of 21 bases. The CDR3 consists of 18 residues. Germline loops: CDR1 LGHNA, CDR2 YSLEER.

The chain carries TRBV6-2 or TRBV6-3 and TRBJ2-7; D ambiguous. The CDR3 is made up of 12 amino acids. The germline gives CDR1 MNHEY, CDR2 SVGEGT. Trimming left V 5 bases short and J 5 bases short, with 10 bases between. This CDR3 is CASSGRHHEQYF. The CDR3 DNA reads TGTGCCAGCAGTGGTAGGCATCACGAGCAGTACTTC.

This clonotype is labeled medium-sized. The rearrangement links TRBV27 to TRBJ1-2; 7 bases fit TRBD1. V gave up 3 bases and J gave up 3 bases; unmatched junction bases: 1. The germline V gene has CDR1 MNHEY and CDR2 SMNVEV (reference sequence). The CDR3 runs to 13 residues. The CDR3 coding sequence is TGTGCCAGCAGTTTTACAGGGGACTATGGCTACACCTTC. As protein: CASSFTGDYGYTF.

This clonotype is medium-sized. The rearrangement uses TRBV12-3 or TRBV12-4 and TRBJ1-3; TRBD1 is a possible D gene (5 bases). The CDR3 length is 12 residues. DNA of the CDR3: TGTGCTGGGGGAAGGGGAGGAAACACCATATATTTT. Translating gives CAGGRGGNTIYF.

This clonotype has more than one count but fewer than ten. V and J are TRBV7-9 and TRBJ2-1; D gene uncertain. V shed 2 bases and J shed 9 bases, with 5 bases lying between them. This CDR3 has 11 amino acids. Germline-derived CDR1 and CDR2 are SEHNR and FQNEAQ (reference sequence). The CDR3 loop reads CASSLLVEQFF. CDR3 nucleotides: TGTGCCAGCAGCTTATTGGTTGAGCAGTTCTTC.

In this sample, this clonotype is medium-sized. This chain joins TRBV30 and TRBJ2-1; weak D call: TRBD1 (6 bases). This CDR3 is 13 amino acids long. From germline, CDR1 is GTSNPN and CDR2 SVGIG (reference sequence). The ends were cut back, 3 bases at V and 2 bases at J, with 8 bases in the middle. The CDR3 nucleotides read TGTGCCTGGAGGGGGGACACCTACAATGAGCAGTTCTTC. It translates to CAWRGDTYNEQFF.

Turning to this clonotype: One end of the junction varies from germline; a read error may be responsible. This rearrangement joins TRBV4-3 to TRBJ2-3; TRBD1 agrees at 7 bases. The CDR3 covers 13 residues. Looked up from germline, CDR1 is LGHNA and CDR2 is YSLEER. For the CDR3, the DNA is TGTGCCAGCAGGCGTCAGGGGGTAGATACGCAGTATTTT. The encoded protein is CASRRQGVDTQYF.